This TCR beta chain was obtained from a study of blood T cell repertoires in COVID-19. Using immunoSEQ multiplex PCR, the repertoire was profiled, and TCRdb retains in-frame clones only, with some absent. Among about 400,000 clones, 87% were seen once, and the ten largest hold around 3%. The study recruited people aged about 18 to 89 years across around 23 US areas. The recovered donors of Cohort 3 showed two negative PCRs, clearance, or symptom resolution. The CDR3 spans 17 residues. Germline lookup yields CDR1 SGHRS and CDR2 YFSETQ. The V gene lost 4 bases and the J gene lost 5 bases, with 23 bases spanning the gap.

Input material: PBMCs or T cells enriched from blood (not recorded which). V gene TRBV5-1 combines with J gene TRBJ2-3, with D perhaps TRBD1 (6 bases). The sequence was collected from a young woman who had recovered from COVID-19. The CDR3: CASSAGLGGRGVDTQYF. In DNA, the CDR3 is TGCGCCAGCAGCGCGGGCCTAGGGGGTCGAGGTGTAGATACGCAGTATTTT.